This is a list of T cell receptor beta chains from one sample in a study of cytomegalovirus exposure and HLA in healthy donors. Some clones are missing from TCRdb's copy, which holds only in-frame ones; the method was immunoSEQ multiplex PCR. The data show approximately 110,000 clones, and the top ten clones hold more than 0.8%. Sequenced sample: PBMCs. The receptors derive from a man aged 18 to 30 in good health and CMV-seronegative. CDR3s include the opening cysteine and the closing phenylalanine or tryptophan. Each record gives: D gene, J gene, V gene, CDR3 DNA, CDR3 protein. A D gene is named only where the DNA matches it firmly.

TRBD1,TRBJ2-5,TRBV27,TGTGCCAGCAGCACCTCAGGGGGCCGGCAAGAGACCCAGTACTTC,CASSTSGGRQETQYF
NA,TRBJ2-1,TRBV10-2,TGCGCCAGCAGTGATCGTCCTCGGTATGAGCAGTTCTTC,CASSDRPRYEQFF
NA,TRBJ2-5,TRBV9,TGTGCCAGCAGCGTAGGGCCAGTCGTCCGAGAGACCCAGTACTTC,CASSVGPVVRETQYF
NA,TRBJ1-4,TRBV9,TGTGCCAGCAGCGGGGGGGCAACTAATGAAAAACTGTTTTTT,CASSGGATNEKLFF
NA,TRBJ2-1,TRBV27,TGTGCCAGCAGCCCTACCCCGGCGGATGAGCAGTTCTTC,CASSPTPADEQFF
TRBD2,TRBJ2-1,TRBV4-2,TGTGCCAGCAGCCAAGAGACTAGCGGGTCCTACAATGAGCAGTTCTTC,CASSQETSGSYNEQFF
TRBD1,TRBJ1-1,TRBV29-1,TGCAGCGTTGAGACAGGGTTGAACACTGAAGCTTTCTTT,CSVETGLNTEAFF
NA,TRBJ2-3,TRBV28,TGTGCCAGCAGTTTTTCTGCAGATACGCAGTATTTT,CASSFSADTQYF
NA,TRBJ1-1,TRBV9,TGTGCCAGCAGCACCGGGACATTGAACACTGAAGCTTTCTTT,CASSTGTLNTEAFF
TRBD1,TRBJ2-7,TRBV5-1,TGCGCCAGCAGCTCGGGACAGGGGGACTACGAGCAGTACTTC,CASSSGQGDYEQYF
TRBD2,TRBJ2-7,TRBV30,TGTGCCTGGAGTGTACTTGAGGCCGCCGGGGGGGGCGAGCAGTACTTC,CAWSVLEAAGGGEQYF
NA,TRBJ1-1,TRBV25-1,TGTGCCAGCAGTGAATTACGGGGCACTGAAGCTTTCTTT,CASSELRGTEAFF
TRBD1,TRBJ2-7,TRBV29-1,TGCAGCGCTGACGTGACAGGGGCCGCCTACGAGCAGTACTTC,CSADVTGAAYEQYF
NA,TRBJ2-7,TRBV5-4,TGTGCCAGCAGCGTCCCCCGATGGGACTCTGCCCAATTTAACGAGCAGTACTTC,CASSVPRWDSAQFNEQYF
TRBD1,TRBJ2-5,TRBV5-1,TGCGCCAGCAGTTCTGGACAGGGGAAAGAGACCCAGTACTTC,CASSSGQGKETQYF
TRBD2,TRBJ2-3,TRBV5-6,TGTGCCAGCAGCCCGGCGGGGGGCCGCACAGATACGCAGTATTTT,CASSPAGGRTDTQYF
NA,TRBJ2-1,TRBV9,TGTGCCAGCAGCCTCTCCAGTGAGCAGTTCTTC,CASSLSSEQFF
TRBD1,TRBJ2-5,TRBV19,TGTGCCAGTTCCCTTCCGTCGGGGACAGAAGAGACCCAGTACTTC,CASSLPSGTEETQYF
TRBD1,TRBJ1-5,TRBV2,TGTGCCAGCAGTGAAGTCGGGACAGGGAAGACTAGCCAGCCCCAGCATTTT,CASSEVGTGKTSQPQHF
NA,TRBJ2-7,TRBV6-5,TGTGCCAGCAGCTCGACTAAGCTCTACGAGCAGTACTTC,CASSSTKLYEQYF
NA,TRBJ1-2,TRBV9,TGTGCCAGCAGTAACAGGGTGGGCGGCTACACCTTC,CASSNRVGGYTF
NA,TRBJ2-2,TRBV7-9,TGTGCCAGCAGCGACCGATGGGCTCCAGGCGGGGAGCTGTTTTTT,CASSDRWAPGGELFF
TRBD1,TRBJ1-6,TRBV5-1,TGCGCCAGCAGCCGACAGGGAACAACCCCGAATTCACCCCTCCACTTT,CASSRQGTTPNSPLHF
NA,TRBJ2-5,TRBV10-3,TGTGCCATCAGTGAGGTGGAAAGAGCGGGCCCATCAGGGACCCAGTACTTC,CAISEVERAGPSGTQYF
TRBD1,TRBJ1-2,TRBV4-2,TGTGCCAGCAGCCCCCGGACAGGGGCCCCCCTTGCGGGCTACACCTTC,CASSPRTGAPLAGYTF
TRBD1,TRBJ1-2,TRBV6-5,TGTGCCAGCAGCCGGGACAGGCTTAACTATGGCTACACCTTC,CASSRDRLNYGYTF
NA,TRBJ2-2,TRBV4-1,TGCGCCAGCAGCCAAGTTGACAGGACTGACACCGGGGAGCTGTTTTTT,CASSQVDRTDTGELFF
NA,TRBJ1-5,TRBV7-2,TGTGCCAGCAGCTTAGTTCTTGAGGGACCCCAGCATTTT,CASSLVLEGPQHF
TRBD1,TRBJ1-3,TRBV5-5,TGTGCCAGCAGCTTGTCACCACAGACAGGGTATACTGGAAACACCATATATTTT,CASSLSPQTGYTGNTIYF
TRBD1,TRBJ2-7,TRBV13,TGTGCCAGCAGCCTGAAACTACCCGGGACAGGGGGCTACGAGCAGTACTTC,CASSLKLPGTGGYEQYF
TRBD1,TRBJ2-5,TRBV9,TGTGCCAGCAGCCCAAACCCGACAGGGGGTGAGACCCAGTACTTC,CASSPNPTGGETQYF
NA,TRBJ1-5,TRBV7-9,TGTGCCAGCAGTCTCAGCGGTCGGCCCCAGCATTTT,CASSLSGRPQHF
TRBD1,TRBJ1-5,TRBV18,TGTGCCAGCTCACGACAGGGGCTAGGGAATCAGCCCCAGCATTTT,CASSRQGLGNQPQHF
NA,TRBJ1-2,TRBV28,TGTGCCAGCAGTTTATTTCCGGACAAGGGGTTAGGCTACACCTTC,CASSLFPDKGLGYTF
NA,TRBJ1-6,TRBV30,TGTGCCTGGAGTGTAGGTGCGGAGGGCAATTCACCCCTCCACTTT,CAWSVGAEGNSPLHF
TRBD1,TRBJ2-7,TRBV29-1,TGCAGCGTTGAAGATCGCTCCGGGAACAGGGGGATTTACGAGCAGTACTTC,CSVEDRSGNRGIYEQYF
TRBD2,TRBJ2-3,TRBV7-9,TGTGCCAGCAGCCGTACCCTAGCGGGGGAATCCACAGATACGCAGTATTTT,CASSRTLAGESTDTQYF
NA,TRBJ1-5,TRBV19,TGTGCCAGTACCAATGTACAGTTAAGCTATAGCAATCAGCCCCAGCATTTT,CASTNVQLSYSNQPQHF
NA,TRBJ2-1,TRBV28,TGTGCCAGCAGCCTTTTGTACAATGAGCAGTTCTTC,CASSLLYNEQFF
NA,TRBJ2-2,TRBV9,TGTGCCAGCAGCGTAGGGGGGGACACCGGGGAGCTGTTTTTT,CASSVGGDTGELFF
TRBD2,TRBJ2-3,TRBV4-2,TGTGCCAGCAGCCAAGGCGGCGGGGGGGCCAAAGATACGCAGTATTTT,CASSQGGGGAKDTQYF
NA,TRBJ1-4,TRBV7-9,TGTGCCAGCAGCTTATTTTCCGGGTCTAATGAAAAACTGTTTTTT,CASSLFSGSNEKLFF
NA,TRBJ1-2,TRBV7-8,TGTGCCAGCGGCCCTTCAGGGGACCCCTATGGCTACACCTTC,CASGPSGDPYGYTF
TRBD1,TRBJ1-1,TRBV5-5,TGTGCCAGCAGCTTATTTACAGGGGTCATGAACACTGAAGCTTTCTTT,CASSLFTGVMNTEAFF
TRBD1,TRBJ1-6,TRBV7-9,TGTGCCAGCAGCTTATACGACAGGGCGAATTCACCCCTCCACTTT,CASSLYDRANSPLHF
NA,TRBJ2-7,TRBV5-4,TGTGCCAGCAGCTTTGGCAGGACTACGTACTTC,CASSFGRTTYF
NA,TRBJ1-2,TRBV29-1,TGCAGCGCCGGACAGCCTCAGAGTTTTTACTATGGCTACACCTTC,CSAGQPQSFYYGYTF
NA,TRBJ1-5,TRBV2,TGTGCCAGCAGTGAAGAATCTGGGGGCACTCAGCCCCAGCATTTT,CASSEESGGTQPQHF